Following are 21 T cell receptor beta chains from one sample sequenced in a study of OX40 agonist ivuxolimab in advanced cancers. TCRdb keeps only in-frame clones here, not all; method: immunoSEQ multiplex PCR. The data contain some 77,000 clones, around 88% of them singletons. The sequencing here drew on CD4+ or CD8+ T cells sorted from blood, taken in a trial of the OX40 agonist ivuxolimab. Every receptor here comes from an adult with an advanced solid tumor such as melanoma, head and neck, liver or kidney cancer.

This chain joins TRBV29-1 and TRBJ1-2, with D possibly being TRBD1 (5 bases). The germline V gene encodes CDR1 SQVTM and CDR2 ANQGSEA. Trimming shortened V by 4 bases and J by 12 bases, and 15 bases separated the two germline ends. The CDR3 totals 11 residues. DNA for the CDR3: TGCAGCGTTGCAGACGGGGGAGGGAACACCTTC. Translating gives CSVADGGGNTF.

The V and J genes are TRBV28 and TRBJ1-1; D unresolved. V was cut by 2 bases and J by 1 base, with 5 bases left in between. This CDR3 comprises 13 residues. Germline CDR1 reads MDHEN; CDR2 reads SYDVKM. For the CDR3, the DNA is TGTGCCAGCAGTTTAGGGGAGAACACTGAAGCTTTCTTT. This sequence encodes CASSLGENTEAFF.

This sequence joins TRBV15 and TRBJ2-7, with 7 bases that match TRBD1. CDR1 and CDR2 (germline): LNHNV, YYDKDF (reference sequence). The ends lost 5 bases at V and 7 bases at J; junction bases unmatched: 11. This CDR3 is built from 14 residues. CDR3 nucleotide sequence: TGTGCCACCAGCGGCAGACAGGGTGTTAGGGAGCAGTACTTC. Translated, it gives CATSGRQGVREQYF.

The chain joins TRBV7-8 to TRBJ1-1; D is possibly TRBD1 (5 bases). The germline V gene has CDR1 SGHVS and CDR2 FQNEAQ. The CDR3 consists of 16 residues. Trimming cost V 6 bases and J 0 bases, with 17 bases left between them. Written as DNA, the CDR3 is TGTGCCAGCAGTCTCACTCCAGCAGGGATGAACACTGAAGCTTTCTTT. It codes for CASSLTPAGMNTEAFF.

The chain carries TRBV6-1 and TRBJ1-2, with D uncertain. CDR1 and CDR2 from the germline V gene are MNHNS and SASEGT. The CDR3 spans 13 residues. Between the trimmed V and J ends, which lost 1 base and 4 bases, there was a span of 7 bases. The CDR3 sequence is CASSEGTVYGYTF. Here the CDR3 DNA reads TGTGCCAGCAGTGAAGGAACAGTCTATGGCTACACCTTC.

The genes are TRBV11-2 and TRBJ1-1; no reliable D call. The CDR3 consists of 11 residues. The germline V gene encodes CDR1 SGHAT and CDR2 FQNNGV. Between the trimmed V and J ends, which lost 2 bases and 6 bases, there was a span of 4 bases. The CDR3 region is CASSLRAEAFF. The CDR3, as DNA: TGTGCCAGCAGCTTACGGGCTGAAGCTTTCTTT.

The chain recombines TRBV4-1 with TRBJ1-1; D unresolved. Trimming took 1 base from V and 4 from J, leaving 7 bases between them. The CDR3 is 13 residues long. The germline V gene encodes CDR1 MGHRA and CDR2 YSYEKL. Written as DNA, the CDR3 is TGCGCCAGCAGCCAAGGGCGGATCACTGAAGCTTTCTTT. Translated: CASSQGRITEAFF.

This chain links TRBV19 with TRBJ2-5, with TRBD2 matching over 8 bases. The CDR3 totals 16 residues. Unmatched junction bases numbered 10, after V lost 5 bases and J lost 2 bases. From germline, CDR1 is LNHDA and CDR2 SQIVND (reference sequence). CDR3 bases: TGTGCCAGTAGTCCCAAGGCGGGGGGCCGTCAAGAGACCCAGTACTTC. Its protein is CASSPKAGGRQETQYF.

As regards this clone: The sample has other DNA sequences that encode this CDR3 too. V and J are TRBV11-2 and TRBJ2-5; D gene unclear. The CDR3 sequence is 11 residues long. V lost 1 base and J 4 bases, leaving 1 base between the germline ends. Germline V gene data show CDR1 as SGHAT and CDR2 as FQNNGV. CDR3 nucleotides: TGTGCCAGCAGCTTAGGAGAGACCCAGTACTTC. Its translation is CASSLGETQYF.

V usage is TRBV5-1 and J usage is TRBJ2-1; D possibly matches TRBD1 or TRBD2 (5 bases each). The V gene's germline CDR1 is SGHRS and CDR2 YFSETQ. The CDR3 covers 15 residues. The germline V and J ends were trimmed by 0 bases and 2 bases, with 9 bases remaining between them. In DNA, the CDR3 is TGCGCCAGCAGCTTGGTGGGGGAACCCTACAATGAGCAGTTCTTC. Its protein is CASSLVGEPYNEQFF.

The rearrangement uses TRBV9 and TRBJ2-7, with 7 nucleotides matching TRBD2. The CDR3 length is 15 residues. The junction had 5 bases not matched to a gene; V was cut back by 0 bases and J by 2 bases. Per the germline V gene, CDR1 is SGDLS and CDR2 is YYNGEE. For the CDR3, the DNA is TGTGCCAGCAGCGTAGAAACGGGAGGCGCCTACGAGCAGTACTTC. Encoded protein: CASSVETGGAYEQYF.

The table lists this clone with a count of one. This sequence joins TRBV5-3 and TRBJ2-7, with D unresolved. TRBV5-3 is treated as an ORF (open reading frame) with a function not yet certain. Trimming cost V 4 bases and J 6 bases, with 8 bases left between them. The CDR3 totals 11 residues. CDR3 sequence (DNA): TGTGCCAGAAGCGGTCTGTGCGAGCAGTACTTC. Its translation: CARSGLCEQYF.

The chain recombines TRBV4-1 with TRBJ1-1, with D hard to call. V shed 1 base and J shed 5 bases, with 11 bases lying between them. This CDR3 has 14 amino acids. Germline V gives CDR1 MGHRA, CDR2 YSYEKL. CDR3 nucleotides: TGCGCCAGCAGCCAAGGGGCCATGGGGACTGAAGCTTTCTTT. Translation gives CASSQGAMGTEAFF.

The V call is TRBV5-6, the J call TRBJ2-7; D is perhaps TRBD1 (6 bases). Trimming removed 4 bases from V and 4 bases from J, with 27 bases in between. There are 18 residues in the CDR3. CDR1 and CDR2 from the germline V gene are SGHDT and YYEEEE. DNA for the CDR3: TGTGCCAGCAGCACGCCACGGAGAACAGCACAGGGAATATACGAGCAGTACTTC. It specifies CASSTPRRTAQGIYEQYF.

About this clone: A junction boundary mismatches the germline segment, possibly from a read error. Other DNA sequences within the sample encode an identical CDR3. V and J are TRBV10-3 and TRBJ2-1; 7 bases agree with TRBD1. Germline CDR1 ENHRY, CDR2 SYGVKD. CDR3 length equals 14 residues. The CDR3 loop reads CAISRDSSYNEQFF. In DNA form, the CDR3 reads TGCGCCATCAGTCGGGACAGCTCCTACAATGAGCAGTTCTTC.

The chain uses TRBV2 and TRBJ2-3; TRBD2 matches at 9 bases. The CDR3 consists of 17 residues. V trimming: 2 bases; J trimming: 4 bases; junction bases outside the gene matches: 10. CDR1 is SNHLY, CDR2 FYNNEI, per germline. CDR3 in amino acids: CASSENDSGRGADTQYF. DNA for the CDR3: TGTGCCAGCAGTGAAAACGATAGCGGGAGAGGGGCAGATACGCAGTATTTT.

This clone came up once. This chain's CDR3 is CASSVAVSGGVSDTQYF. The CDR3 bases are TGTGCCAGCAGCGTAGCGGTTAGCGGGGGGGTCTCAGATACGCAGTATTTT. The chain joins TRBV9 to TRBJ2-3; 11 nucleotides match TRBD2. The CDR3 length is 17 residues. The germline V gene has CDR1 SGDLS and CDR2 YYNGEE. V shed 0 bases and J 4 bases; nucleotides not matched to a gene: 7.

The V call is TRBV11-1, the J call TRBJ2-2, with D uncertain. CDR1 and CDR2 from the germline V gene are SGHAT and FQDESV (reference sequence). The CDR3 length is 16 residues. Trimming took 4 bases from V and 4 from J, leaving 16 bases between them. This chain's CDR3 is CASSSPKKGTTGELFF. The CDR3 DNA reads TGTGCCAGCAGCTCCCCGAAGAAGGGAACCACCGGGGAGCTGTTTTTT.

The V gene is TRBV7-3, the J gene TRBJ2-1, with TRBD1 as a possible D gene (5 bases). V was trimmed by 5 bases and J by 6 bases, leaving 11 bases between them. Germline V lookup: CDR1 SGHTA, CDR2 FQGTGA. This CDR3 region has 13 residues. CDR3 sequence: CASSPQGINEQFF. The CDR3 coding sequence is TGTGCCAGCAGCCCGCAGGGAATCAATGAGCAGTTCTTC.

This clone was seen a handful of times. This chain uses TRBV7-2 with TRBJ2-7, with TRBD2 as a possible D gene (6 bases). CDR1 SGHTA and CDR2 FQGNSA come from the germline V gene. V lost 5 bases, J lost 4 bases, and 18 bases lay in between. This CDR3 region has 15 residues. The CDR3 DNA reads as TGTGCCAGCAGCCCCGGGACTGGGCCCCTATACGAGCAGTACTTC. Protein: CASSPGTGPLYEQYF.

The CDR3 here is CASMFGQGVVGNTIYF. The DNA for the CDR3 is TGTGCCTCCATGTTCGGACAGGGGGTCGTTGGAAACACCATATATTTT. The chain is built from TRBV30 and TRBJ1-3; TRBD1 aligns across 10 bases. The V segment lost 7 bases and the J segment 3 bases; nucleotides outside the gene matches: 12. This CDR3 contains 16 residues. Germline V gene sequence: CDR1 GTSNPN, CDR2 SVGIG (reference sequence).